Below are 8 T cell receptor beta chains sequenced from a single sample in a study of cytomegalovirus exposure and HLA in healthy donors. The PCR had 60 Vbeta and 13 Jbeta primers. Generated by immunoSEQ multiplex PCR, the TCRdb table keeps only in-frame clones and is missing some. The sample holds around 65,000 clones, around 80% seen once. Specimen: PBMCs. The source of these receptors is a girl between 5 and 17 years old in good health and CMV-seropositive.

This chain links TRBV6-6 with TRBJ2-1, with 8 bases aligning to TRBD1. Germline V CDR1 and CDR2: MNHNY, SVGAGI (reference sequence). The length of the CDR3 is 14 residues. Losses at the gene ends were 4 bases for V and 7 bases for J; bases not matched to a gene: 6. Here the CDR3 reads CASSWTGSGNEQFF. CDR3 bases: TGTGCCAGCAGTTGGACAGGGTCGGGGAATGAGCAGTTCTTC.

This sequence joins TRBV7-8 and TRBJ2-3; 10 nucleotides match TRBD2. CDR1 is SGHVS and CDR2 is FQNEAQ in the germline V gene. V gave up 7 bases and J gave up 5 bases; unmatched junction bases: 18. The CDR3 length is 18 residues. The CDR3 is CASNPWNSGRKGKDTQYF. Written as DNA, the CDR3 is TGTGCCAGCAACCCGTGGAATAGCGGGAGGAAAGGGAAAGATACGCAGTATTTT.

J is TRBJ1-1 and V is TRBV7-9, with a tentative D call TRBD1 (6 bases). The V gene's germline CDR1 is SEHNR and CDR2 FQNEAQ (reference sequence). The CDR3 extends over 16 amino acids. V was trimmed by 5 bases and J by 4 bases, leaving 20 bases between them. CDR3 region: CASSPVVGSRGTEAFF. CDR3 nucleotides: TGTGCCAGCAGCCCCGTAGTGGGGAGCAGGGGCACTGAAGCTTTCTTT. The full variable domain, completed using reference TRBV7-9 and TRBJ1-1, is DTGVSQNPRHKITKRGQNVTFRCDPISEHNRLYWYRQTLGQGPEFLTYFQNEAQLEKSRLLSDRFSAERPKGSFSTLEIQRTEQGDSAMYLCASSPVVGSRGTEAFFGQGTRLTVV.

This chain links TRBV28 with TRBJ2-5, with unresolved D. The CDR3 contains 12 residues. Germline loops: CDR1 MDHEN, CDR2 SYDVKM. The V and J ends lost 6 bases and 3 bases respectively, with 8 bases between them. CDR3 protein: CASSELKETQYF. The CDR3 region has the DNA TGTGCCAGCAGCGAGCTGAAAGAGACCCAGTACTTC.

This chain links TRBV5-1 with TRBJ1-1, with 7 bases fitting TRBD1. CDR1 SGHRS and CDR2 YFSETQ come from the germline V gene. V gave up 4 bases and J gave up 0 bases; unmatched junction bases: 6. The CDR3 runs 15 residues. CDR3: CASSLLTGMNTEAFF. The CDR3 DNA reads TGCGCCAGCAGCCTCCTGACAGGGATGAACACTGAAGCTTTCTTT. Filled out from reference TRBV5-1 and TRBJ1-1, the complete variable domain reads KAGVTQTPRYLIKTRGQQVTLSCSPISGHRSVSWYQQTPGQGLQFLFEYFSETQRNKGNFPGRFSGRQFSNSRSEMNVSTLELGDSALYLCASSLLTGMNTEAFFGQGTRLTVV.

The chain has TRBV2 and TRBJ2-4; 7 bases fit TRBD2. J was trimmed by 6 bases and V by 6 bases; bases with no gene match: 5. From germline, CDR1 is SNHLY and CDR2 FYNNEI. There are 13 residues in the CDR3. As DNA, the CDR3 is TGTGCCAGCAGCCTTGGCGGGGGAAACATTCAGTACTTC. As protein: CASSLGGGNIQYF.

V and J are TRBV6-1 and TRBJ2-7, with 9 bases identical to TRBD2. Germline V gene data show CDR1 as MNHNS and CDR2 as SASEGT. With V trimmed by 8 bases and J by 6 bases, 14 bases remained unmatched. The CDR3 is 15 amino acids. This CDR3 is CASRLSGGLLGEQYF. The CDR3 DNA reads TGTGCCAGCCGACTCAGCGGGGGGCTCTTGGGCGAGCAGTACTTC.

The chain has TRBV5-4 and TRBJ2-6; D remains ambiguous. The CDR3 totals 17 residues. V dropped 4 bases and J dropped 2 bases, with 16 bases sitting between them. Per germline, CDR1 SGHNT and CDR2 YYREEE (reference sequence). For the CDR3, the DNA is TGTGCCAGCAGCGCCCCAACCAGCAGCGCTGGGGCCAACGTCCTGACTTTC. Translating gives CASSAPTSSAGANVLTF.